This TCR beta chain is drawn from a study of beta chain features in type 1 diabetes. As every portion of the isolated RNA was reverse transcribed, the sequencing read expressed TCRB transcripts. Assay: immunoSEQ multiplex PCR; the TCRdb copy retains only in-frame clones and omits some. Here the sample spans about 130,000 clones, 9% to 9.5% being singletons. CDR1 and CDR2 from the germline V gene are KGHSH and LQKENI. The CDR3 has 14 amino acids. V lost 0 bases, J lost 8 bases, and 13 bases lay in between. The chain carries TRBV18 and TRBJ1-2; perhaps TRBD1 as D (5 bases). Sequenced input: central memory CD4+ T cells from blood. This clonotype originated in a man between 18 and 35 years old in good health. The CDR3 DNA is TGTGCCAGCTCACCACCCGGAGGGGTGAGGGGCTACACCTTC. Translation gives CASSPPGGVRGYTF.